This T cell receptor beta chain was retrieved from a study of T cell responses to AZD1222 COVID-19 vaccine. Turning to the study itself: The study pooled second doses at about 4 or about 12 weeks. Study-wide results and limits: In the spike-specific TCR repertoire, nearly half reportedly target unmutated variant regions. Of the AZD1222 recipients, only five to seven were seropositive at baseline.

Germline CDR1 SGHRS, CDR2 YFSETQ. CDR3 size: 16 residues. V gave up 0 bases and J gave up 0 bases, with 12 bases separating them. Concerning this clone itself: No antigen is known for it.

The data were produced by immunoSEQ multiplex PCR, yet TCRdb's version contains in-frame clones alone and is incomplete. The sample lists more than 75,000 clones, about 89% seen once, with 6% to 8% in the top ten. The receptor's source is an adult in good health. The sample in question was peripheral blood, obtained on day 0 of AZD1222 vaccination. The chain couples TRBV5-1 to TRBJ1-1; a possible D gene is TRBD1 (6 bases). The CDR3 protein is CASSLVPGHMNTEAFF. The CDR3 coding sequence is TGCGCCAGCAGCTTGGTACCGGGACATATGAACACTGAAGCTTTCTTT. Full variable domain (outside the CDR3, taken from reference TRBV5-1 and TRBJ1-1): KAGVTQTPRYLIKTRGQQVTLSCSPISGHRSVSWYQQTPGQGLQFLFEYFSETQRNKGNFPGRFSGRQFSNSRSEMNVSTLELGDSALYLCASSLVPGHMNTEAFFGQGTRLTVV.